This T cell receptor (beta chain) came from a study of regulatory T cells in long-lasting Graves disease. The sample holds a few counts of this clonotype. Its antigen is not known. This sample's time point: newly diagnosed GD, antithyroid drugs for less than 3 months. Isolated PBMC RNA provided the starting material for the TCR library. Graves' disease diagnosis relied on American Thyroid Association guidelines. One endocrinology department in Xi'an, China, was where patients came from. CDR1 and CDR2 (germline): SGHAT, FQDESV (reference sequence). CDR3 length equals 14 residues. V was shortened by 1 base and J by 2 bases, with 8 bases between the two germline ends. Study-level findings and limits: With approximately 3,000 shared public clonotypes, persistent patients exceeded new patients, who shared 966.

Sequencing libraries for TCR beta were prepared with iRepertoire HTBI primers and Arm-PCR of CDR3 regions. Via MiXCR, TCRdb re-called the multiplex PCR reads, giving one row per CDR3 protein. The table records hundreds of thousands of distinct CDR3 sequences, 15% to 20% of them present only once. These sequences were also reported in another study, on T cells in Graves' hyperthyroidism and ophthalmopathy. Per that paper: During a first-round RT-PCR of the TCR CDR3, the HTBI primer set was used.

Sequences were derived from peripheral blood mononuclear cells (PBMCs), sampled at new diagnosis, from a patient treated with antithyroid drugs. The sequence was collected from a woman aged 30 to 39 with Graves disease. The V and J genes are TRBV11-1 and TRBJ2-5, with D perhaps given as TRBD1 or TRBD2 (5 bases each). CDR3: CASSLVWGQETQYF. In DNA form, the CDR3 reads TGTGCCAGCAGCTTAGTTTGGGGGCAAGAGACCCAGTACTTC.